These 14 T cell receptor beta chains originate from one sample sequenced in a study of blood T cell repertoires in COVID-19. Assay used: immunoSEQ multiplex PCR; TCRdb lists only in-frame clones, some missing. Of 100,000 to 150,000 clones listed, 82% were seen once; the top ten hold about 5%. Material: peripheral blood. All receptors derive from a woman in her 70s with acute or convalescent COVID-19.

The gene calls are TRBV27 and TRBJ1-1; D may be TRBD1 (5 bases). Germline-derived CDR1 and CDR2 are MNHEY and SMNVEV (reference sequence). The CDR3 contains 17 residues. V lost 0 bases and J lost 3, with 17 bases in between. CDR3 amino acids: CASSLSPWGMDDTEAFF. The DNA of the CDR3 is TGTGCCAGCAGTTTATCTCCGTGGGGCATGGATGACACTGAAGCTTTCTTT.

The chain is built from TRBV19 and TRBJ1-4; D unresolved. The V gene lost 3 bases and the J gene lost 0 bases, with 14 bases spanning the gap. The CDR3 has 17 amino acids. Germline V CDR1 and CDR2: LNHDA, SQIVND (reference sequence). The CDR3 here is CASSIEVKAATNEKLFF. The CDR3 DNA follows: TGTGCCAGTAGTATTGAGGTCAAAGCTGCAACTAATGAAAAACTGTTTTTT.

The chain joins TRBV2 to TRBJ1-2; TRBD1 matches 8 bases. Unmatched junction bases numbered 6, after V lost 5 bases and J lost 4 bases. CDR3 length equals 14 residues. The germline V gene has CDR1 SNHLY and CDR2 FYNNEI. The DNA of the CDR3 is TGTGCCAGCAGTCAGACAGGGGCGGGCTATGGCTACACCTTC. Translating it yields CASSQTGAGYGYTF.

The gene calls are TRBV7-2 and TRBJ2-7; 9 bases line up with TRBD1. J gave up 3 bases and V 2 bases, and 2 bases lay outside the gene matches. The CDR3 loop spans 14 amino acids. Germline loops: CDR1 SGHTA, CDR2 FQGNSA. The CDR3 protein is CASSLMDRGYEQYF. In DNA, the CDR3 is TGTGCCAGCAGCTTAATGGACAGGGGCTACGAGCAGTACTTC.

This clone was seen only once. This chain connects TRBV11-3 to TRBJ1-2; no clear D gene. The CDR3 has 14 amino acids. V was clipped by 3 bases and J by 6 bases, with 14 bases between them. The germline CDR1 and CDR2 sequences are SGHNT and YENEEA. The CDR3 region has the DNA TGTGCCAGCAGCTTGCCCGGGTTACGAGATGGCTACACCTTC. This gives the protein CASSLPGLRDGYTF.

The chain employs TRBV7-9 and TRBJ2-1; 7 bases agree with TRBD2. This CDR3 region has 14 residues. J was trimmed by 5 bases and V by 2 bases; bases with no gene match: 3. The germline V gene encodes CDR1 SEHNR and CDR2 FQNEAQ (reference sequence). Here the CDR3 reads CASSLRDYNNEQFF. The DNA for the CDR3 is TGTGCCAGCAGCTTAAGGGACTACAACAATGAGCAGTTCTTC.

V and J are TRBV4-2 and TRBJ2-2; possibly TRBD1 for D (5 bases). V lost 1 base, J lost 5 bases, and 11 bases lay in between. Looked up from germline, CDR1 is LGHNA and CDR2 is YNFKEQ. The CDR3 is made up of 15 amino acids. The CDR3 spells CASSQVVGRTGELFF. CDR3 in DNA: TGTGCCAGCAGCCAAGTTGTGGGGCGAACCGGGGAGCTGTTTTTT.

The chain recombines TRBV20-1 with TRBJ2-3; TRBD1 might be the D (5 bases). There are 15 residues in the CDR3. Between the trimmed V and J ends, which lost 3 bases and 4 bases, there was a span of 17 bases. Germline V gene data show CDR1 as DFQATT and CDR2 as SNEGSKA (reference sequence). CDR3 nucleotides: TGCAGTGCTAGTGGGGCCCCTCCGCTGGCAGATACGCAGTATTTT. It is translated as CSASGAPPLADTQYF.

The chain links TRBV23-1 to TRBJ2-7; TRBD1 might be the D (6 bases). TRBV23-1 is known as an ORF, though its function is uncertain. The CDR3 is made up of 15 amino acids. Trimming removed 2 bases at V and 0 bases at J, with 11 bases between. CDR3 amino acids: CASSQPGQSSYEQYV. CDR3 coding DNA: TGCGCCAGCAGTCAACCTGGACAGAGCTCCTACGAGCAGTACGTC.

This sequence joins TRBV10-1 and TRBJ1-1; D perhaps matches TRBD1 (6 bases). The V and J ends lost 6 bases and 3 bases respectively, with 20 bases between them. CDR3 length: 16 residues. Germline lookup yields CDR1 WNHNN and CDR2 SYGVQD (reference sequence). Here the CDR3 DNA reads TGCGCCAGCAGGCCCCCAAGGGGGGAGGGGCACACTGAAGCTTTCTTT. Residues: CASRPPRGEGHTEAFF.

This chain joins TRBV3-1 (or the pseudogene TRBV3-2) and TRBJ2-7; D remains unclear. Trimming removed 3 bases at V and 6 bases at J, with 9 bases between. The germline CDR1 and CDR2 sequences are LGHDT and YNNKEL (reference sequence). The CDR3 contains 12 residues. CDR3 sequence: CASSHPPSEQYF. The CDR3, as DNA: TGTGCCAGCAGCCACCCCCCCTCCGAGCAGTACTTC.

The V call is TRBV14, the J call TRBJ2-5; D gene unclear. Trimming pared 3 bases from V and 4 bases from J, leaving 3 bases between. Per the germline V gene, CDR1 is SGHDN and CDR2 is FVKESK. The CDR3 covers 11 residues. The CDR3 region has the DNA TGTGCCAGCAGCCAGAGAGAGACCCAGTACTTC. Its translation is CASSQRETQYF.

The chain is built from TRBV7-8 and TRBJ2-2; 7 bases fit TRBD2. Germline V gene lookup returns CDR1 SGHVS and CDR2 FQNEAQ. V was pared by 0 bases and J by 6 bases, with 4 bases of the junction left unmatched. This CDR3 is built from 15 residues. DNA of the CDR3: TGTGCCAGCAGCTTAGCGCGGGGGTTTGCCGGGGAGCTGTTTTTT. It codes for CASSLARGFAGELFF.

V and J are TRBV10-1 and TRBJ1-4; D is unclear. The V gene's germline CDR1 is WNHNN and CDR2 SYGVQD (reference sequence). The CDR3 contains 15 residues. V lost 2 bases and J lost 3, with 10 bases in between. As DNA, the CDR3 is TGCGCCAGCAGTGAGAGCGCTCCGGCTAATGAAAAACTGTTTTTT. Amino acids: CASSESAPANEKLFF.